These 10 T cell receptor beta chains were sequenced from one sample in a study of T cell changes during pregnancy in multiple sclerosis. Profiling relied on immunoSEQ multiplex PCR, and the TCRdb table lists in-frame clones only, not all of them. The sample includes 64,000 or so clones, around 96% of them seen just once. The material sequenced was CD8+ T cells from peripheral blood mononuclear cells, taken after pregnancy. These receptors were obtained from a female donor with multiple sclerosis, enrolled in a pregnancy study.

This chain uses TRBV4-3 with TRBJ1-1; 9 bases match TRBD1. The CDR3 runs 17 residues. The germline V gene encodes CDR1 LGHNA and CDR2 YSLEER. V gave up 1 base and J gave up 1 base; unmatched junction bases: 7. CDR3 region: CASSQAMGGQGNTEAFF. In nucleotides, the CDR3 is TGCGCCAGCAGCCAAGCCATGGGGGGACAGGGGAACACTGAAGCTTTCTTT.

The rearrangement uses TRBV7-9 and TRBJ2-1, with D possibly matching TRBD1 (5 bases). The CDR3 spans 14 residues. In germline, CDR1 is SEHNR, CDR2 FQNEAQ (reference sequence). The V and J ends lost 6 bases and 8 bases respectively, with 17 bases between them. CDR3: CASSLTIGAHEQFF. In nucleotides, the CDR3 is TGTGCCAGCAGTTTGACGATAGGGGCACATGAGCAGTTCTTC.

This chain uses TRBV30 with TRBJ1-1; TRBD1 might be the D (5 bases). The germline V gene has CDR1 GTSNPN and CDR2 SVGIG (reference sequence). Trimming shortened V by 3 bases and J by 2 bases, and 13 bases separated the two germline ends. The length of the CDR3 is 14 residues. The CDR3 protein is CAWREGDRNTEAFF. The CDR3 DNA reads as TGTGCCTGGAGGGAAGGAGACAGAAACACTGAAGCTTTCTTT. Full variable domain (remainder filled in from reference TRBV30 and TRBJ1-1): SQTIHQWPATLVQPVGSPLSLECTVEGTSNPNLYWYRQAAGRGLQLLFYSVGIGQISSEVPQNLSASRPQDRQFILSSKKLLLSDSGFYLCAWREGDRNTEAFFGQGTRLTVV.

The rearrangement uses TRBV6-6 and TRBJ2-7; 10 bases are shared with TRBD1. Per germline, CDR1 MNHNY and CDR2 SVGAGI (reference sequence). The CDR3 is 15 residues long. With 4 bases clipped from V and 5 bases from J, the junction kept 8 bases outside the gene matches. This CDR3 reads CASSSPDRGFDEQYF. The CDR3 DNA reads TGTGCCAGCAGTTCCCCGGACAGGGGGTTCGACGAGCAGTACTTC.

The rearrangement joins TRBV11-2 to TRBJ2-1, with TRBD2 as a possible D gene (6 bases). V lost 4 bases and J lost 4, with 20 bases in between. Germline V gene sequence: CDR1 SGHAT, CDR2 FQNNGV. The CDR3 is 17 residues long. CDR3 loop: CASSSGESGWGYNEQFF. CDR3 nucleotide sequence: TGTGCCAGCAGCTCGGGGGAGAGCGGGTGGGGGTACAATGAGCAGTTCTTC.

The V gene is TRBV28, the J gene TRBJ1-2, with D tentatively TRBD1 (6 bases). The germline V and J ends were trimmed by 7 bases and 3 bases, with 18 bases remaining between them. This CDR3 is 15 amino acids long. Per the germline V gene, CDR1 is MDHEN and CDR2 is SYDVKM. CDR3 sequence: CASISTGLRHYGYTF. CDR3 in DNA: TGTGCCAGCATCTCGACAGGCCTGAGGCACTATGGCTACACCTTC.

This chain links TRBV27 with TRBJ1-2; D gene uncertain. V was clipped by 2 bases and J by 1 base, with 17 bases between them. The V gene's germline CDR1 is MNHEY and CDR2 SMNVEV (reference sequence). There are 17 residues in the CDR3. CDR3 residues: CASSLGFQAIVNYGYTF. In nucleotides, the CDR3 is TGTGCCAGCAGTTTAGGATTCCAGGCCATTGTTAACTATGGCTACACCTTC.

This rearrangement joins TRBV5-4 to TRBJ2-1; 7 bases line up with TRBD1. Germline V gives CDR1 SGHNT, CDR2 YYREEE (reference sequence). This CDR3 contains 15 residues. J was trimmed by 3 bases and V by 4 bases; bases with no gene match: 7. The CDR3 sequence: CASSLRDSGYNEQFF. CDR3 nucleotide sequence: TGTGCCAGCAGCCTCCGGGACAGCGGCTACAATGAGCAGTTCTTC.

V is TRBV4-2 and J is TRBJ2-1; the match to TRBD2 covers 8 bases. The CDR3 has 15 residues. Looked up from germline, CDR1 is LGHNA and CDR2 is YNFKEQ. V lost 0 bases to trimming and J lost 9 bases; unmatched junction nucleotides: 7. CDR3 sequence: CASSQDQAGAGEQFF. Here the CDR3 DNA reads TGTGCCAGCAGCCAAGATCAAGCGGGAGCTGGTGAGCAGTTCTTC.

This sequence joins TRBV28 and TRBJ1-2, with a tentative D call TRBD1 (6 bases). The ends were cut back, 7 bases at V and 4 bases at J, with 19 bases in the middle. This CDR3 comprises 15 residues. Germline CDR1 reads MDHEN; CDR2 reads SYDVKM. The CDR3 region is CASTISGGPRYGYTF. CDR3 nucleotides: TGTGCCAGCACCATCAGCGGGGGGCCCCGCTATGGCTACACCTTC.